Listed below are T cell receptor beta chains from one sample, sequenced in a study of a mutant IDH1 vaccine in newly diagnosed glioma. Method: immunoSEQ multiplex PCR; TCRdb's copy keeps in-frame clones and lacks some. The table lists 25,000 to 35,000 clones, roughly 90% of them singletons. Which antigens these TCRs recognize remains unknown. The sample in question was PBMCs, obtained from a glioma patient whose treatment included an IDH1 peptide vaccine. The source is a man aged 18 to 35 with glioma. Each CDR3 is given with its conserved first and last residue. A D gene is named only where the DNA matches it firmly. For some rows the clone size is stated as once, few or many, or as a class when expanded; others skip it.

>-|TRBV25-1|-|11|TRBJ1-2
TGTGCCAGCCCCGTCGGACAGGGCTACACCTTC
CASPVGQGYTF
>-|TRBV28|-|13|TRBJ1-1
TGTGCCAGCAGTTTGGGGCTGGACACTGAAGCTTTCTTT
CASSLGLDTEAFF
>-|TRBV4-1|TRBD2|14|TRBJ2-7
TGCGCCAGCAGCACGGCTAGCGGGAGCTACGAGCAGTACTTC
CASSTASGSYEQYF
>once|TRBV29-1|-|13|TRBJ2-5
TGCAGCGTTAGGAGGAGTAACCAAGAGACCCAGTACTTC
CSVRRSNQETQYF
>-|TRBV27|-|13|TRBJ1-1
TGTGCCAGCAGTTATCAGTCGAACACTGAAGCTTTCTTT
CASSYQSNTEAFF
>-|TRBV6-1|TRBD1|16|TRBJ1-5
TGTGCCAGCAGTGAACAGGGGGCGTACAGCAATCAGCCCCAGCATTTT
CASSEQGAYSNQPQHF
>-|TRBV7-9|-|15|TRBJ2-2
TGTGCCAGCAGCCCGTTGAGGGGCTACACCGGGGAGCTGTTTTTT
CASSPLRGYTGELFF
>once|TRBV29-1|TRBD1|13|TRBJ2-7
TGCAGCGTTGGGACAGGGGAGTCCTACGAGCAGTACTTC
CSVGTGESYEQYF
>-|TRBV4-2|-|12|TRBJ2-7
TGTGCCAGCAGCCAGGTCCCCTACGAGCAGTACTTC
CASSQVPYEQYF
>-|TRBV5-1|TRBD1|15|TRBJ1-2
TGCGCCAGCAGCCCGCAGGGGGAAGCTAACTATGGCTACACCTTC
CASSPQGEANYGYTF
>-|TRBV7-2|TRBD2|15|TRBJ2-1
TGTGCCAGCAGCATCTCTAGCGGGAGGGCCCATGAGCAGTTCTTC
CASSISSGRAHEQFF
>-|TRBV30|TRBD2|16|TRBJ2-1
TGTGCCTGGAGTGTAACCACTAGCGGGAGCTACAATGAGCAGTTCTTC
CAWSVTTSGSYNEQFF
>-|TRBV4-3|-|14|TRBJ2-3
TGCGCCAGCAGCCAAGAAAGCTTCACCGATACGCAGTATTTT
CASSQESFTDTQYF
>-|TRBV28|-|13|TRBJ1-1
TGTGCCAGCAGTCCCCCAGGAAACACTGAAGCTTTCTTT
CASSPPGNTEAFF
>-|TRBV5-1|TRBD1|15|TRBJ2-3
TGCGCCAGCAGCTTACGACAGGGCGGCACAGATACGCAGTATTTT
CASSLRQGGTDTQYF
>-|TRBV2|-|13|TRBJ2-7
TGTGCCAGCAGTCCCCTCCCCGGAGACGAGCAGTACTTC
CASSPLPGDEQYF
>-|TRBV18|TRBD1|16|TRBJ2-7
TGTGCCAGCTCACCCCCCACCGGGACAGGGTCCTACGAGCAGTACTTC
CASSPPTGTGSYEQYF
>once|TRBV6-1|-|15|TRBJ1-2
TGTGCCAGCATCAATACCCCGACAGAAATCTATGGCTACACCTTC
CASINTPTEIYGYTF
>once|TRBV7-2|-|16|TRBJ1-2
TGTGCCAGCAGCCCCAACTGGGGGGAATACTCCTATGGCTACACCTTC
CASSPNWGEYSYGYTF
>-|TRBV7-9|-|15|TRBJ1-1
TGTGCCAGCAGCTTAGATACGGGGATGAACACTGAAGCTTTCTTT
CASSLDTGMNTEAFF
>-|TRBV19|-|11|TRBJ2-7
TGTGCCAGTAGTAGCCGATACGAGCAGTACTTC
CASSSRYEQYF
>-|TRBV30|-|13|TRBJ2-1
TGTGCCTGGAGCCAGGGAGGGGGGGATGAGCAGTTCTTC
CAWSQGGGDEQFF
>-|TRBV9|TRBD2|14|TRBJ2-2
TGTGCCAGCCGTTCGGGACTAGCGACCGGGGAGCTGTTTTTT
CASRSGLATGELFF
>-|TRBV10-1|-|13|TRBJ2-1
TGCGCCAGCAGTGAGTCTTTGGCTAATGAGCAGTTCTTC
CASSESLANEQFF
>-|TRBV2|TRBD1|12|TRBJ1-1
TGTGCCAGCAGCCCGACCTCAGGGGGAGCTTTCTTT
CASSPTSGGAFF
>-|TRBV5-5|TRBD1|15|TRBJ1-2
TGTGCCAGCAGCTGGGGACAGGGTGGAGGCTATGGCTACACCTTC
CASSWGQGGGYGYTF
>-|TRBV7-9|TRBD2|16|TRBJ2-7
TGTGCCAGCAGACCAACCGGACTAGCCCGATCCTACGAGCAGTACTTC
CASRPTGLARSYEQYF
>-|TRBV6-1|-|14|TRBJ1-1
TGTGCCAGCAGTGAATACCGGCTGAACACTGAAGCTTTCTTT
CASSEYRLNTEAFF
>-|TRBV19|-|14|TRBJ1-2
TGTGCCAGTATCCGGCGGGGGGAGAACTATGGCTACACCTTC
CASIRRGENYGYTF
>-|TRBV29-1|-|12|TRBJ2-3
TGCAGCGTGGGGGCAGGGACAGATACGCAGTATTTT
CSVGAGTDTQYF
>-|TRBV4-1|-|14|TRBJ2-3
TGCGCCAGCAGCCAAGAACCAAGCACAGATACGCAGTATTTT
CASSQEPSTDTQYF
>-|TRBV6-5|TRBD2|14|TRBJ2-1
TGTGCCTGTAAACCAGCGGGAGGGGAGAACGAGCAGTTCTTC
CACKPAGGENEQFF